This T cell receptor (beta chain) was observed in a study of cytomegalovirus exposure and HLA in healthy donors. General study points: Trimming of TCR beta V- and J-genes showed a link, identified in a later analysis, to a missense DCLRE1C variant. Reports state that TCR beta sequences accurately predicted most subjects' HLA-A and HLA-B alleles.

The CDR3 has 20 amino acids. Germline trimming cut 0 bases from V and 2 bases from J; bases unmatched to any gene: 10. Germline V gene lookup returns CDR1 SGHRS and CDR2 YFSETQ. For this clone: What it binds is not known.

13 Jbeta primers and 60 Vbeta primers were used for the PCR. How the authors handled the data: In a later analysis, the count reached about 75 million unique TCR beta chains, with 10 million to 14 million shared. The method was immunoSEQ multiplex PCR; TCRdb's version includes in-frame clones alone and lacks a portion of them. That table gives V, J and clone size, and the DNA gave D and trimming. The sample lists around 130,000 clones; roughly 82% were seen once. The TCR sequence derives from a woman younger than 30 in good health and CMV-seronegative. Material for sequencing was PBMCs. The rearrangement links TRBV5-1 to TRBJ2-2; 13 nucleotides agree with TRBD2. CDR3: CASSLAAGGLAGTNTGELFF. The CDR3 DNA sequence: TGCGCCAGCAGCTTGGCGGCCGGGGGACTAGCGGGGACCAACACCGGGGAGCTGTTTTTT.